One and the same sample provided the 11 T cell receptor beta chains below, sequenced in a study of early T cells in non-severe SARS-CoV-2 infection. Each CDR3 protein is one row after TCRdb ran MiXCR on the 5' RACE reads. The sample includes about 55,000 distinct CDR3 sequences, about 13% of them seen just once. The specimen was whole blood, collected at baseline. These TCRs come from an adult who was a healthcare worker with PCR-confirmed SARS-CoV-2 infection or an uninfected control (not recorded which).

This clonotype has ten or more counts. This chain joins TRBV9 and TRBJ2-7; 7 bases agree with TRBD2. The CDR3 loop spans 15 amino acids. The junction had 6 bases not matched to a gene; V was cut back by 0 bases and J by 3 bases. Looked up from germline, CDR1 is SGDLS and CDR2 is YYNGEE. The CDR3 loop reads CASSVEASGDYEQYF. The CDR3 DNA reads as TGTGCCAGCAGCGTAGAAGCTAGCGGTGACTACGAGCAGTACTTC. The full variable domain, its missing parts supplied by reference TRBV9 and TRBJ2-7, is DSGVTQTPKHLITATGQRVTLRCSPRSGDLSVYWYQQSLDQGLQFLIQYYNGEERAKGNILERFSAQQFPDLHSELNLSSLELGDSALYFCASSVEASGDYEQYFGPGTRLTVT.

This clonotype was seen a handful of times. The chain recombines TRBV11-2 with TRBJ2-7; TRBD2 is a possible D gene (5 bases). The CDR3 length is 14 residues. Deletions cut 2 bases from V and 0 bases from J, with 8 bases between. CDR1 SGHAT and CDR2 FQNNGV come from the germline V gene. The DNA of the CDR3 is TGTGCCAGCAGCTTATCTGGACTCTCCTACGAGCAGTACTTC. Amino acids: CASSLSGLSYEQYF.

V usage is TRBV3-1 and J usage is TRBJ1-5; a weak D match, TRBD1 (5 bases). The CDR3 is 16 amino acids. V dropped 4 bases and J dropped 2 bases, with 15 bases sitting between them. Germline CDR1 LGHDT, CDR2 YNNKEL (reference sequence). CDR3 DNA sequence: TGTGCCAGCAGCCCGAACCAGGGAGGAGGCAATCAGCCCCAGCATTTT. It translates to CASSPNQGGGNQPQHF.

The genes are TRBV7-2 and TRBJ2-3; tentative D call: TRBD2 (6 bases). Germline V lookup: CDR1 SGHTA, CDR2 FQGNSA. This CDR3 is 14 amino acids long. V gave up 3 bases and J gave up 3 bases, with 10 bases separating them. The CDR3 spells CASSLSEGTDTQYF. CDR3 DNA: TGTGCCAGCAGCTTGTCGGAGGGGACAGATACGCAGTATTTT. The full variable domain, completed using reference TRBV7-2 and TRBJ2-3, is GAGVSQSPSNKVTEKGKDVELRCDPISGHTALYWYRQSLGQGLEFLIYFQGNSAPDKSGLPSDRFSAERTGGSVSTLTIQRTQQEDSAVYLCASSLSEGTDTQYFGPGTRLTVL.

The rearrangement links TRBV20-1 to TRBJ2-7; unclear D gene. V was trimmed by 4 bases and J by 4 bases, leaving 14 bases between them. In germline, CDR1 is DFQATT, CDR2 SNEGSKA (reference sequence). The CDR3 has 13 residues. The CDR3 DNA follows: TGCAGTGCTATGCCTTTGAGCGCTTACGAGCAGTACTTC. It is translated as CSAMPLSAYEQYF.

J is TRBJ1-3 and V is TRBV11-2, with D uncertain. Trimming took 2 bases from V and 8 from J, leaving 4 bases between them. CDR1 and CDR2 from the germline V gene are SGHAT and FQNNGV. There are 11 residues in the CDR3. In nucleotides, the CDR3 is TGTGCCAGCAGCTTACAATACACCATATATTTT. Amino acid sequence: CASSLQYTIYF. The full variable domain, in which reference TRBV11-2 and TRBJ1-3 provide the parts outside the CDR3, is EAGVAQSPRYKIIEKRQSVAFWCNPISGHATLYWYQQILGQGPKLLIQFQNNGVVDDSQLPKDRFSAERLKGVDSTLKIQPAKLEDSAVYLCASSLQYTIYFGEGSWLTVV.

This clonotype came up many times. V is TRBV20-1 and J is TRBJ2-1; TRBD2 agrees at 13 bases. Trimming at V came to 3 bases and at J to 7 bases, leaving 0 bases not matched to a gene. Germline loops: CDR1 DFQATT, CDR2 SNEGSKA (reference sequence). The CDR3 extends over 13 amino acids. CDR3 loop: CSARGLAGNEQFF. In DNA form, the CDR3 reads TGCAGTGCTAGGGGACTAGCGGGGAATGAGCAGTTCTTC.

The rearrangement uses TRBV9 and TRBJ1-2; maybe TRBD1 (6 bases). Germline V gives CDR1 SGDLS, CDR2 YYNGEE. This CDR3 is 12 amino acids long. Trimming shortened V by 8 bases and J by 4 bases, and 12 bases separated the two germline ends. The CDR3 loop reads CASGGRSYGYTF. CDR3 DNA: TGTGCCAGTGGGGGCAGGAGCTATGGCTACACCTTC.

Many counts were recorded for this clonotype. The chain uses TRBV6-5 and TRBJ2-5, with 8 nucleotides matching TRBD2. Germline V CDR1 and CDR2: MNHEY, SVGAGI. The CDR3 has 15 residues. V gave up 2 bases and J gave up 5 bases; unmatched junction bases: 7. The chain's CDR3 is CASSYGLAEGETQYF. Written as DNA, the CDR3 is TGTGCCAGCAGTTACGGACTAGCCGAAGGGGAGACCCAGTACTTC.

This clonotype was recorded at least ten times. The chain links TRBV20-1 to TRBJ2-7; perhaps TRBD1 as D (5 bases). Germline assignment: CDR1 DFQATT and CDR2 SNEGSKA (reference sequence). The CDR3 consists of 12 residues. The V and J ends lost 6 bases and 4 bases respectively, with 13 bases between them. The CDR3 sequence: CSAEGRGYEQYF. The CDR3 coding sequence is TGCAGTGCCGAAGGAAGGGGTTACGAGCAGTACTTC.

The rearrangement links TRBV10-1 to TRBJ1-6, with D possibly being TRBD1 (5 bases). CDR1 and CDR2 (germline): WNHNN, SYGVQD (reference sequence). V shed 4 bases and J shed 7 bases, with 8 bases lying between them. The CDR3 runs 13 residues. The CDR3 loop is CASSGTKNSPLHF. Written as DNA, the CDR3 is TGCGCCAGCAGTGGGACAAAAAATTCACCCCTCCACTTT.